The 3 T cell receptor beta chains below all came from one sample that was sequenced in a study of regulatory T cells in long-lasting Graves disease. Investigators prepared the TCR beta libraries by applying iRepertoire HTBI primers and Arm-PCR of CDR3 regions. TCRdb re-called the multiplex PCR reads with MiXCR, one entry per CDR3 protein. This repertoire shows 200,000 to 250,000 distinct CDR3 sequences, around 20% found once; its top ten account for 10% to 15%. As to time point: newly diagnosed GD, antithyroid drugs for less than 3 months. Researchers made the TCR library from RNA that was extracted from PBMCs. These data were likewise used in another study, on T cells in Graves' hyperthyroidism and ophthalmopathy.

Material: peripheral blood mononuclear cells (PBMCs), obtained at new diagnosis, from a patient treated with antithyroid drugs. All receptors derive from a woman aged 25-40 years with Graves disease.

This clonotype was seen repeatedly, ten times or more. The chain uses TRBV18 and TRBJ2-1, with D possibly matching TRBD2 (6 bases). Trimming pared 3 bases from V and 0 bases from J, leaving 12 bases between. Germline V gene sequence: CDR1 KGHSH, CDR2 LQKENI. The CDR3 loop spans 16 amino acids. DNA for the CDR3: TGTGCCAGCTCACCCCCATGGGACTTCTCCTACAATGAGCAGTTCTTC. This encodes CASSPPWDFSYNEQFF. Combining the CDR3 with reference TRBV18 and TRBJ2-1 gives the whole variable domain NAGVMQNPRHLVRRRGQEARLRCSPMKGHSHVYWYRQLPEEGLKFMVYLQKENIIDESGMPKERFSAEFPKEGPSILRIQQVVRGDSAAYFCASSPPWDFSYNEQFFGPGTRLTVL.

This clonotype has a count of ten or more. The chain employs TRBV4-1 and TRBJ1-2, with 10 bases matching TRBD1. V gave up 4 bases and J gave up 6 bases; unmatched junction bases: 8. The CDR3 loop spans 15 amino acids. Looked up from germline, CDR1 is MGHRA and CDR2 is YSYEKL. Written as DNA, the CDR3 is TGCGCCAGCAGCCTGCAACCCGGGACAGGGGATGGCTACACCTTC. As protein: CASSLQPGTGDGYTF.

This clonotype has ten or more counts. The chain is built from TRBV2 and TRBJ2-7; 9 positions agree with TRBD1. The CDR3 length is 14 residues. V was pared by 5 bases and J by 0 bases, with 2 bases of the junction left unmatched. From germline, CDR1 is SNHLY and CDR2 FYNNEI. CDR3 region: CASSLQGASYEQYF. As DNA, the CDR3 is TGTGCCAGCAGTTTACAGGGGGCCTCCTACGAGCAGTACTTC.